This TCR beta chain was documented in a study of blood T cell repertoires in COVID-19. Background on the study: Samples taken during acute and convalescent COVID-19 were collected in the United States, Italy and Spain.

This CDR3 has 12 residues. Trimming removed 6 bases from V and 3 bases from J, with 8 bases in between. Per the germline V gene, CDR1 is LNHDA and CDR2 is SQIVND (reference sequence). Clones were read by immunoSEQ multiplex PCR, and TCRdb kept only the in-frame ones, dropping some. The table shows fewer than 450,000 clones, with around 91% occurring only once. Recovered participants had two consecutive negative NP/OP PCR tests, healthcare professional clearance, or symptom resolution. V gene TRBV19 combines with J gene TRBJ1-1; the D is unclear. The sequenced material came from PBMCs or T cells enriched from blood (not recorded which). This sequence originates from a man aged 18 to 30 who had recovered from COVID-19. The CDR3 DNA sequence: TGTGCCAGTAGCCAACAGTACACTGAAGCTTTCTTT. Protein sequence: CASSQQYTEAFF.